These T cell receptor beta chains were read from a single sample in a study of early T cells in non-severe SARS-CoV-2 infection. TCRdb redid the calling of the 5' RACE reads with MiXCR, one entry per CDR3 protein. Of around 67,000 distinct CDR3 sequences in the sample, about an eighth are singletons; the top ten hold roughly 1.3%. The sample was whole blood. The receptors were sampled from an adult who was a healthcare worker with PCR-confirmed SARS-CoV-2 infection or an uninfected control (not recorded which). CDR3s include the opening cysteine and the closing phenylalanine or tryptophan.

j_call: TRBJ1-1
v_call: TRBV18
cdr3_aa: CASSPQGGFGTEAFF

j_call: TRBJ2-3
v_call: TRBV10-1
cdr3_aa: CASSESRTGATDTQYF

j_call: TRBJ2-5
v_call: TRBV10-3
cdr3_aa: CAISESTDFGETQYF

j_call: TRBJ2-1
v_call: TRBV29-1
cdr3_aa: CSVAGNYNEQFF

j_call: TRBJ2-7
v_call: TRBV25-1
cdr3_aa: CASKGYEQYF

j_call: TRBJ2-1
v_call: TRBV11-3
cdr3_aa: CGSSRTSGSDNEQFF

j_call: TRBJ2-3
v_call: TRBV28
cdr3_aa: CASSTPTTDTQYF

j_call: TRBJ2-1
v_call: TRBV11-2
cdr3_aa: CASSLGLLNNEQFF

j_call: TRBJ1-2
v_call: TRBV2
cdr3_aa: CASRATGSYGYTF

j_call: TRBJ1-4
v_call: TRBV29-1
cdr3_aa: CSGEGGAYEKLFF

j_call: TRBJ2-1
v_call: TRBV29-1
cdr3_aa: CSVEDPGSLSYNEQFF

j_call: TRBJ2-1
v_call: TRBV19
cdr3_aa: CASADGGSYNEQFF

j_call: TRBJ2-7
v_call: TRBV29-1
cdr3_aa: CSVVEGSPKHYEQYF

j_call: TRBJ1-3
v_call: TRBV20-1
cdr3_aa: CSARPRRSPGNTIYF

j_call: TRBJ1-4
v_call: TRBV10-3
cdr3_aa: CAISESGANEKLFF

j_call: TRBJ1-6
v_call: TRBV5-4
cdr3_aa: CASSIDRDNSPLHF

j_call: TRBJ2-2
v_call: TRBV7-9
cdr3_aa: CASSLRTGELFF

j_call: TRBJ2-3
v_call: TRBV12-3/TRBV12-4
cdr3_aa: CASTPLGEGDTQYF

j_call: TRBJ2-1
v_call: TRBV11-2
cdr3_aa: CASSLLTTYNEQFF

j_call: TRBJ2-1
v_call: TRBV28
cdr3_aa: CASSFRQGRSSYNEQFF

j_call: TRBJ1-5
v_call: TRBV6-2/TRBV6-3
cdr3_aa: CASSIARTDRNQPQHF

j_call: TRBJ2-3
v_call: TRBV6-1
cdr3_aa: CASTWTSGSADTQYF

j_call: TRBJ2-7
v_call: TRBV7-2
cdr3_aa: CASSSTGTGVDEQYF

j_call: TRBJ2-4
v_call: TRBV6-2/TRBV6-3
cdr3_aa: CASSYTGGDIQYF

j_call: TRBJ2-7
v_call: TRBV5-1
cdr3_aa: CASSLEGEQYF

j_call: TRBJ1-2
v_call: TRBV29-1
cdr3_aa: CSVWTGGYTF

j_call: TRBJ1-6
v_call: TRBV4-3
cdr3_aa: CASSQEWEINSPLHF

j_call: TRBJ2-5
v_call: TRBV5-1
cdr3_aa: CASSLSQQETQYF

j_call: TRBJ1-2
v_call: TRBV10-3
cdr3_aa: CAIRQDGYTF

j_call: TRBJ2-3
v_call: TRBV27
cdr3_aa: CASSLSTLTSGRTDTQYF

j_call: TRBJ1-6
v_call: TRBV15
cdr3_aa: CATRKSGGQNSPLHF

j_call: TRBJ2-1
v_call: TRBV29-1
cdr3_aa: CSVLGQNLLEFF

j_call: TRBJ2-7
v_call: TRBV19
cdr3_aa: CASSIGTASYEQYF

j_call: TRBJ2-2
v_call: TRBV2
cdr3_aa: CASRASGRATGELFF

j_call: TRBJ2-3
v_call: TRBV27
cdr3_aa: CASSPGTVGTQYF

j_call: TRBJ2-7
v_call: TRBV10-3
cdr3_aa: CAMGQLEYEQYF

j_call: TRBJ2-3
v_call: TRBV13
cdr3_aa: CASSSFGLAGATDTQYF

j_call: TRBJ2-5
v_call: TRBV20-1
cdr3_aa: CSARVGVGQETQYF

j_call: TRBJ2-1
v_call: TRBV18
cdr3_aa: CASSPAGGNLNEQFF

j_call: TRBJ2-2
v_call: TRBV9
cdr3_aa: CASSPSASGGTGELFF

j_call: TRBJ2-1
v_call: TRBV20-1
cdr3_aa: CSARPRTSGMGRDEQFF

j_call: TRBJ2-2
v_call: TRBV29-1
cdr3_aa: CSSSENTGELFF

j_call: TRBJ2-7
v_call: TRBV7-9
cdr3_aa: CASLGHPSYEQYF

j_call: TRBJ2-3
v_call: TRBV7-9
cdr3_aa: CASSPKVDTQYF

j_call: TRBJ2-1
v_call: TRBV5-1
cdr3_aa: CASSLEDRGNEQFF

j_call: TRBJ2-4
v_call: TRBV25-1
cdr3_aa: CASLDAKNIQYF

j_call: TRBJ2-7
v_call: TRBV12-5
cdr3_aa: CASGLTLTDSYEQYF

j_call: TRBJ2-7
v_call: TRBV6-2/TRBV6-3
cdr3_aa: CASSYWNRWEKGRSEQYF

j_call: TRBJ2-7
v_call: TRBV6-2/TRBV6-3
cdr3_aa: CASSYSGQAPYEQYF

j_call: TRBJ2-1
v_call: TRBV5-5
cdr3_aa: CASSSGLAAYNEQFF

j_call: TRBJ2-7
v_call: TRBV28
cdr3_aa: CASRFQGNYEQYF

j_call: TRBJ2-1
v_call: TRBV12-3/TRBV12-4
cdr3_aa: CASSLASSLPFF

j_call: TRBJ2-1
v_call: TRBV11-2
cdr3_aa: CASSPVRGQVNEQFF

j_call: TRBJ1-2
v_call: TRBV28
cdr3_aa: CASTSFPYGYTF

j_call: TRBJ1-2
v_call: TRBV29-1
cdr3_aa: CSVDGQFGGYTF

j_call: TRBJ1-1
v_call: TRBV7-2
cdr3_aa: CASSFLRGNEAFF

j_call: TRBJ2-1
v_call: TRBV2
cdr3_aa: CASSRLAGGVNEQFF

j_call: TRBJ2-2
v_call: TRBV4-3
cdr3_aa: CASSQTSGTGELFF